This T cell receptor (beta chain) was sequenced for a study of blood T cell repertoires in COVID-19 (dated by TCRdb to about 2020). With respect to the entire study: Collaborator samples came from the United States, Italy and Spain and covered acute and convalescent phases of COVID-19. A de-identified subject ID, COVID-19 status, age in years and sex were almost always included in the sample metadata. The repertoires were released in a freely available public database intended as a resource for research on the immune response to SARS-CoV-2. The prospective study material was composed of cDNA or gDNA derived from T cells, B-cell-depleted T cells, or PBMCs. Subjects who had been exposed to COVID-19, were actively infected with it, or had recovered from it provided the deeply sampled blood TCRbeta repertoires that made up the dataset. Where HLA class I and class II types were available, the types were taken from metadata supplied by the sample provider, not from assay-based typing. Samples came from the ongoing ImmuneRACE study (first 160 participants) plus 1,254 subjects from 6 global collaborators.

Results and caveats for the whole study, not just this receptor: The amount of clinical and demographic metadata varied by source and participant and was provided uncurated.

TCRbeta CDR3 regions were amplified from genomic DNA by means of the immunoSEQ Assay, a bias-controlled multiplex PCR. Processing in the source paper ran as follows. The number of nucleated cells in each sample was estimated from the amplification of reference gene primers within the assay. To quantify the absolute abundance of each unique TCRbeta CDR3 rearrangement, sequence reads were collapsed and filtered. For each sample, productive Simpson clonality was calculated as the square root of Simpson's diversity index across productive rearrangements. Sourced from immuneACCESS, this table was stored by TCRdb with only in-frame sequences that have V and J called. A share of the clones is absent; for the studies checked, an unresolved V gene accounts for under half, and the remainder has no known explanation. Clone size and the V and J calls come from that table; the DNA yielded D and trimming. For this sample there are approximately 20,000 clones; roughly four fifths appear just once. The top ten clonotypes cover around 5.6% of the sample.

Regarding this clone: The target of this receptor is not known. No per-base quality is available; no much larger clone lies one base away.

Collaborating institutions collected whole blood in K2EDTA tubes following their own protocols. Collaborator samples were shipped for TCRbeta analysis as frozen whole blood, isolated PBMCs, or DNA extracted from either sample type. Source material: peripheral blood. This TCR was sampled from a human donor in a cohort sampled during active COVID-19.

In nucleotide form, the sequence is TGTGCCAGCAGTCCTGCGGGGGGATATGGCTACACCTTC. Its protein reads: CASSPAGGYGYTF. Recombination linked TRBV6-5 to TRBJ1-2; the D gene is perhaps TRBD1, on 5 matching bases. Reading the germline V gene gives CDR1 MNHEY and CDR2 SVGAGI. Trimming takes 5 bases from V and 5 bases from J, and the germline ends sit 12 bases apart. Including the terminal cysteine and phenylalanine, the CDR3 comprises 13 residues. Of all the DNA, just the CDR3 is kept, 39 bases in frame from base 1.